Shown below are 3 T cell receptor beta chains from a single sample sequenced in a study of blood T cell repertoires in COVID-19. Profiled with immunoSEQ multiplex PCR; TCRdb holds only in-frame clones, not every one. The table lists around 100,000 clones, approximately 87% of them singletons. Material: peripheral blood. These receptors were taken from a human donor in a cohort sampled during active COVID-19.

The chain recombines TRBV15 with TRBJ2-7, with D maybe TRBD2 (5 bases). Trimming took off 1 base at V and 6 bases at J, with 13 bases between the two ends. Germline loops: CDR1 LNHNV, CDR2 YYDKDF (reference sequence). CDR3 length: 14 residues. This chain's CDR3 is CATSRGHGVPEQYF. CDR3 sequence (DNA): TGTGCCACCAGCAGAGGTCACGGGGTTCCCGAGCAGTACTTC.

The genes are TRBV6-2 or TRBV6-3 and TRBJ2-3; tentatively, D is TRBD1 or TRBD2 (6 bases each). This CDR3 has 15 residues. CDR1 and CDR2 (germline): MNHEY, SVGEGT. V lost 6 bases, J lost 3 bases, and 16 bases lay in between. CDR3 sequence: CASRYREVSTDTQYF. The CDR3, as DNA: TGTGCCAGCAGGTACAGGGAGGTCAGTACAGATACGCAGTATTTT.

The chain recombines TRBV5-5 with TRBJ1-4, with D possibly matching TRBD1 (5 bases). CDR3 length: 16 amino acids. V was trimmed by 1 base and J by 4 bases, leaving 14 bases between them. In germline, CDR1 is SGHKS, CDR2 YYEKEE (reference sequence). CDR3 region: CASSLRWGGNNEKLFF. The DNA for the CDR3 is TGTGCCAGCAGCTTGCGATGGGGGGGTAATAATGAAAAACTGTTTTTT. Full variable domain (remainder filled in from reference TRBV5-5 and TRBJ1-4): DAGVTQSPTHLIKTRGQQVTLRCSPISGHKSVSWYQQVLGQGPQFIFQYYEKEERGRGNFPDRFSARQFPNYSSELNVNALLLGDSALYLCASSLRWGGNNEKLFFGSGTQLSVL.